The entry below describes one TCR beta chain. Its cognate antigen is unknown. Healthy bone marrow donors made up the cohort. The data belong to a study of cytomegalovirus exposure and HLA in healthy donors. Study-wide context: An early release of data contained about 85 million unique TCRs, which came from HLA-typed donors. Study-wide points: A list of 150 to 200 TCR beta chains associated with cytomegalovirus was given.

In the PCR, 60 Vbeta and 13 Jbeta primers were used. Sequencing was performed with immunoSEQ multiplex PCR; in TCRdb, only in-frame clones are kept and a portion is missing. The sample consists of about 170,000 clones, over 80% of them appearing once. The CDR3 runs to 14 residues. The ends were cut back, 2 bases at V and 2 bases at J, with 10 bases in the middle. Germline CDR1 MGHRA, CDR2 YSYEKL. The clonotype originates from a male donor in good health and CMV-seronegative. The chain combines TRBV4-1 with TRBJ2-7; D might be TRBD2 (5 bases). The source material was PBMCs. CDR3 bases: TGCGCCAGCAGCCAAATATCGGGAACCTACGAGCAGTACTTC. Its protein is CASSQISGTYEQYF.